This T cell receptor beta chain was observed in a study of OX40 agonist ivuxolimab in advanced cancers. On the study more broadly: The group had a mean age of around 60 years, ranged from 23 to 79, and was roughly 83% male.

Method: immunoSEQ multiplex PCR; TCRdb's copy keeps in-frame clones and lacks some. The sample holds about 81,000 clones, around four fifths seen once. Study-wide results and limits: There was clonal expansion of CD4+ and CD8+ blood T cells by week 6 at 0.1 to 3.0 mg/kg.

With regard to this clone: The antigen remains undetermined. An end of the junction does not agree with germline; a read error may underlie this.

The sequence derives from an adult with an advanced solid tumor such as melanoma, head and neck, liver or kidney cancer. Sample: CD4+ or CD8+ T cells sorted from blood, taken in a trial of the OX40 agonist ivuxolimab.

CDR3 protein: CAISGTATYEQYF. The CDR3 nucleotides read TGTGCCATCAGTGGGACAGCCACCTACGAGCAGTACTTC. This sequence joins TRBV6-5 and TRBJ2-7; 7 bases line up with TRBD1. The CDR3 has 13 amino acids. Germline V gives CDR1 MNHEY, CDR2 SVGAGI.